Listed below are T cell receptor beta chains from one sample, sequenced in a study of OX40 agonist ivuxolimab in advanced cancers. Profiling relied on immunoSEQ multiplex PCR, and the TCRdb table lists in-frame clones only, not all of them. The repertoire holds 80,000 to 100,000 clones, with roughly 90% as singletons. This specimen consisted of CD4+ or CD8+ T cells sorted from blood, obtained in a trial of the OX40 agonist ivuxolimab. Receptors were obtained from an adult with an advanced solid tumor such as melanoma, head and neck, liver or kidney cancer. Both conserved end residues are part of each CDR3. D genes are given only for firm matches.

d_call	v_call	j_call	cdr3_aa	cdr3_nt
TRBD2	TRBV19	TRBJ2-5	CASFDYKGAGAGETQYF	TGTGCCAGCTTCGACTACAAAGGAGCGGGGGCCGGGGAGACCCAGTACTTC
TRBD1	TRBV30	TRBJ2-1	CAWRARGPRDEQFF	TGTGCCTGGAGGGCGAGGGGGCCCCGAGATGAGCAGTTCTTC
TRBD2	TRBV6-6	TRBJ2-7	CASRAPGGRGEQYF	TGTGCCAGCAGAGCACCAGGAGGGAGGGGCGAGCAGTACTTC
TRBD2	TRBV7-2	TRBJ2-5	CASSLASGVQETQYF	TGTGCCAGCAGCTTGGCTAGCGGGGTCCAAGAGACCCAGTACTTC
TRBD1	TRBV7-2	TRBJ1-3	CASSLIRGPGNTIYF	TGTGCCAGCAGCTTAATCAGGGGGCCTGGAAACACCATATATTTT
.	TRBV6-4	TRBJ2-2	CASSDGGTGELFF	TGTGCCAGCAGTGACGGGGGGACCGGGGAGCTGTTTTTT
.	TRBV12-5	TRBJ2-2	CASGLENTGELFF	TGTGCTAGTGGTTTGGAAAACACCGGGGAGCTGTTTTTT
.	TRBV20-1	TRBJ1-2	CSASGTYGYTF	TGCAGTGCTAGCGGGACCTATGGCTACACCTTC
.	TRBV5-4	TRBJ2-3	CASSLGQIRTDTQYF	TGTGCCAGCAGCTTGGGACAGATCCGCACAGATACGCAGTATTTT
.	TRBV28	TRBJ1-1	CAGSPPDGLNTEAFF	TGTGCCGGCAGTCCCCCGGACGGATTGAACACTGAAGCTTTCTTT